Below are 6 T cell receptor beta chains sequenced from a single sample in a study of cytomegalovirus exposure and HLA in healthy donors. The PCR employed 60 Vbeta primers together with 13 Jbeta primers. Here immunoSEQ multiplex PCR was the method, and the copy in TCRdb shows in-frame clones only, minus some. Of some 180,000 clones in the sample, under 85% were seen once. The sample taken for sequencing was PBMCs. Source of these receptors: a woman under 30 in good health and CMV-seropositive.

This chain uses TRBV18 with TRBJ2-1, with TRBD1 identical over 7 bases. After removal of 3 bases from V and 6 bases from J, the junction contained 8 bases not matched to a gene. CDR3 size: 15 residues. CDR1 is KGHSH and CDR2 is LQKENI in the germline V gene. The CDR3 DNA follows: TGTGCCAGCTCACCTAAAACAGGGGTTATCAATGAGCAGTTCTTC. It codes for CASSPKTGVINEQFF.

This clone was seen a few times. The CDR3 DNA sequence: TGTGCCAGCAGCTCAGGAGGGACAGCACTAAACTACGAGCAGTACTTC. Translation: CASSSGGTALNYEQYF. This chain links TRBV7-2 with TRBJ2-7, with a tentative D call TRBD1 (7 bases). The CDR3 length is 16 residues. Per the germline V gene, CDR1 is SGHTA and CDR2 is FQGNSA. Trimming cost V 4 bases and J 3 bases, with 19 bases left between them. Filled out from reference TRBV7-2 and TRBJ2-7, the complete variable domain reads GAGVSQSPSNKVTEKGKDVELRCDPISGHTALYWYRQSLGQGLEFLIYFQGNSAPDKSGLPSDRFSAERTGGSVSTLTIQRTQQEDSAVYLCASSSGGTALNYEQYFGPGTRLTVT.

By frequency in the sample, this clone is medium-sized. The chain recombines TRBV29-1 with TRBJ1-1, with D tentatively TRBD1 (5 bases). With 4 bases removed from V and 7 bases from J, the gap between germline ends came to 19 bases. CDR3 size: 14 residues. Germline CDR1 reads SQVTM; CDR2 reads ANQGSEA. The DNA of the CDR3 is TGCAGCGTTGTAGGGGTTGGGATGCAGGATGAAGCTTTCTTT. It codes for CSVVGVGMQDEAFF.

V and J are TRBV7-2 and TRBJ1-2, with TRBD1 identical over 10 bases. Germline V CDR1 and CDR2: SGHTA, FQGNSA. The CDR3 has 16 residues. V lost 6 bases and J lost 4; bases outside the gene matches: 11. This CDR3 is CASRTSGTGAGYGYTF. CDR3 DNA sequence: TGTGCCAGCAGAACGTCCGGGACAGGGGCCGGCTATGGCTACACCTTC.

The gene calls are TRBV2 and TRBJ2-3; D remains unclear. The V gene's germline CDR1 is SNHLY and CDR2 FYNNEI. The V end was cut by 6 bases, the J end by 4 bases, with 8 bases between. This CDR3 is 12 amino acids long. The CDR3 spells CASSLPPDTQYF. The CDR3 nucleotides read TGTGCCAGCAGCCTCCCTCCAGATACGCAGTATTTT.

The chain links TRBV4-2 to TRBJ2-2, with a weak D call TRBD2 (6 bases). The CDR3 runs to 15 residues. Trimming left V 4 bases short and J 6 bases short, with 15 bases between. In germline, CDR1 is LGHNA, CDR2 YNFKEQ. The CDR3 coding sequence is TGTGCCAGCAGCCCCTCTGGCGGGGAGCCCGGGGAGCTGTTTTTT. It yields the protein CASSPSGGEPGELFF.